These 8 T cell receptor beta chains were all obtained from the same sample, sequenced in a study of shared clonotypes between healthy human individuals. Measured with immunoSEQ multiplex PCR; TCRdb has only the in-frame clones, and not every one. In the table there are 2 million to 2.5 million clones, 90% to 97% of which are singletons. Input material: naive CD4+ T cells sorted from blood. Subset described: CD45RA+ positively selected. The receptors here all came from a young man in good health.

The rearrangement links TRBV4-1 to TRBJ2-7, with 8 bases matching TRBD2. V trimming: 4 bases; J trimming: 4 bases; junction bases outside the gene matches: 12. The V gene's germline CDR1 is MGHRA and CDR2 YSYEKL. The CDR3 spans 16 residues. The CDR3 DNA reads as TGCGCCAGCAGCCGGACTAGCCACTCAAATACATACGAGCAGTACTTC. It yields the protein CASSRTSHSNTYEQYF.

The chain combines TRBV7-2 with TRBJ2-1; D ambiguous. Trimming took off 7 bases at V and 15 bases at J, with 22 bases between the two ends. CDR1 SGHTA and CDR2 FQGNSA come from the germline V gene. The CDR3 sequence is 13 residues long. DNA for the CDR3: TGTGCCAGCAACTCGCCTGGTGGTGGGAATCTGTTCTTC. Translation: CASNSPGGGNLFF.

This chain joins TRBV11-2 and TRBJ2-7; D is tentatively TRBD1 or TRBD2 (6 bases each). From germline, CDR1 is SGHAT and CDR2 FQNNGV. Deletions cut 2 bases from V and 11 bases from J, with 10 bases between. This CDR3 spans 11 amino acids. CDR3 nucleotide sequence: TGTGCCAGCAGCTTACGGGGGCTAGAGTACTTC. It codes for CASSLRGLEYF.

This clone was recorded only once. The chain has TRBV30 and TRBJ2-7, with 7 bases matching TRBD1. The V segment lost 3 bases and the J segment 3 bases; nucleotides outside the gene matches: 8. Germline V gene lookup returns CDR1 GTSNPN and CDR2 SVGIG (reference sequence). CDR3 length: 14 residues. The CDR3: CAWRFKGARYEQYF. In DNA, the CDR3 is TGTGCCTGGAGGTTCAAGGGGGCCCGCTACGAGCAGTACTTC.

The chain has TRBV6-1 and TRBJ1-6; 8 bases align to TRBD1. With 4 bases clipped from V and 7 bases from J, the junction kept 9 bases outside the gene matches. This CDR3 has 16 residues. Germline loops: CDR1 MNHNS, CDR2 SASEGT. In DNA form, the CDR3 reads TGTGCCAGCAGTGCCGCCTCTAGGACAGGGAATTCACCCCTCCACTTT. Translated, it gives CASSAASRTGNSPLHF.

The chain employs TRBV13 and TRBJ2-7, with 7 bases that match TRBD2. V shed 6 bases and J 2 bases; nucleotides not matched to a gene: 7. The CDR3 spans 14 residues. Looked up from germline, CDR1 is PRHDT and CDR2 is FYEKMQ (reference sequence). CDR3 protein: CASRRGGSTYEQYF. The CDR3 region has the DNA TGTGCCAGCAGGAGAGGCGGGAGCACCTACGAGCAGTACTTC.

The chain couples TRBV30 to TRBJ1-2; 7 bases are shared with TRBD1. The germline V gene has CDR1 GTSNPN and CDR2 SVGIG (reference sequence). The CDR3 has 14 residues. After removal of 3 bases from V and 5 bases from J, the junction contained 9 bases not matched to a gene. In DNA form, the CDR3 reads TGTGCCTGGAGCTGGCAGGGGGTTAGGTATGGCTACACCTTC. Amino acid sequence: CAWSWQGVRYGYTF.

As concerns this clone: Distinct nucleotide sequences in the sample also encode this CDR3. The chain links TRBV7-2 to TRBJ1-2; tentative D call: TRBD1 (5 bases). V gave up 4 bases and J gave up 4 bases, with 7 bases separating them. This CDR3 comprises 12 residues. Germline CDR1 reads SGHTA; CDR2 reads FQGNSA. The CDR3 sequence: CASSSGSYGYTF. CDR3 coding DNA: TGTGCCAGCAGCTCAGGGTCCTATGGCTACACCTTC.